The entry below describes one T cell receptor (beta chain). The identical CDR3 is also encoded by other nucleotide sequences in the sample. This sample was taken from a study of shared clonotypes between healthy human individuals. J lost 2 bases, V lost 3 bases, and 6 bases had no gene match. The CDR3 sequence is 15 residues long. The germline V gene has CDR1 MNHEY and CDR2 SMNVEV (reference sequence). Here immunoSEQ multiplex PCR was the method, and the copy in TCRdb shows in-frame clones only, minus some. The top ten hold approximately 1% of the sample, which has about 2 million clones, around 96% seen once. Naive CD8 cells lacked CD45RO and underwent positive selection for CCR7, leaving out terminally differentiated effector memory CD45RA+ cells.

The specimen was naive CD8+ T cells sorted from blood. This sequence was found in a young man in good health. This sequence joins TRBV27 and TRBJ2-7, with TRBD1 identical over 8 bases. CDR3 region: CASSLLGQGTYEQYF. In DNA, the CDR3 is TGTGCCAGCAGTTTGCTTGGACAGGGCACCTACGAGCAGTACTTC.